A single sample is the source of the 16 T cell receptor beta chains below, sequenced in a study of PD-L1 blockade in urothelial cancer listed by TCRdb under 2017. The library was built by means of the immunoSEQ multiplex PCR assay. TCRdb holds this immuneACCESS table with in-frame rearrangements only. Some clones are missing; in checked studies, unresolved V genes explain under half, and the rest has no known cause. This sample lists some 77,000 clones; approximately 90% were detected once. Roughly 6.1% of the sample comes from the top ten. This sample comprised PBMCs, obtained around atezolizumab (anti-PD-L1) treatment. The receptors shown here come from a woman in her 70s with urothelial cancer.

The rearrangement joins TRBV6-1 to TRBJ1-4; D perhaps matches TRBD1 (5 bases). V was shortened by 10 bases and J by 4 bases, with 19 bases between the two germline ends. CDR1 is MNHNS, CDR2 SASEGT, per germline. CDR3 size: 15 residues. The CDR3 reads CATTLRGAFNEKLFF. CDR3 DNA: TGTGCCACCACCCTCCGCGGGGCGTTTAATGAAAAACTGTTTTTT.

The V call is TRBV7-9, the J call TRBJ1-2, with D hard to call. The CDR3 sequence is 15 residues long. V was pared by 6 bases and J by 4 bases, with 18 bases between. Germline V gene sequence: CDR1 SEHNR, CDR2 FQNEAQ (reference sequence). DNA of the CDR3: TGTGCCAGCAGTTCAAACCGGTTCCAGGCCTATGGCTACACCTTC. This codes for CASSSNRFQAYGYTF.

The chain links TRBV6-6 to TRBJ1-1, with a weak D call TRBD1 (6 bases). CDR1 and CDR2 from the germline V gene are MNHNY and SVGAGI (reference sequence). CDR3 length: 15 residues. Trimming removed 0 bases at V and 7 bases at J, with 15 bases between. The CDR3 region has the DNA TGTGCCAGCAGTTACTCCGGGGGGCAGGTGAATGAAGCTTTCTTT. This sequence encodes CASSYSGGQVNEAFF.

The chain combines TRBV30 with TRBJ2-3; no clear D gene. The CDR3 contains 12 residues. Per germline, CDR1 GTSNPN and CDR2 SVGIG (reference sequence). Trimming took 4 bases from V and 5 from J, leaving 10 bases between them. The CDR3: CAWNLIVDTQYF. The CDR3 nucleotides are TGTGCCTGGAATCTTATCGTAGATACGCAGTATTTT.

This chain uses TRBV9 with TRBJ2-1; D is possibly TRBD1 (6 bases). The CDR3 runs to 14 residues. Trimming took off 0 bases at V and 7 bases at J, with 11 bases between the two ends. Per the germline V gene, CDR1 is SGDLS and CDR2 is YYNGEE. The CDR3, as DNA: TGTGCCAGCAGCGTAGCACAGGGTTCGAATGAGCAGTTCTTC. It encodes CASSVAQGSNEQFF.

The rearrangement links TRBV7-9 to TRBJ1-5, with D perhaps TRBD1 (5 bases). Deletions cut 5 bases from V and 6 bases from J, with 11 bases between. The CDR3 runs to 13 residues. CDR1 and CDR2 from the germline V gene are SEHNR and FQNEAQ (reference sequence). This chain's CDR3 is CASSPGAIQPQHF. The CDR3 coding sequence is TGTGCCAGCAGCCCTGGGGCGATTCAGCCCCAGCATTTT.

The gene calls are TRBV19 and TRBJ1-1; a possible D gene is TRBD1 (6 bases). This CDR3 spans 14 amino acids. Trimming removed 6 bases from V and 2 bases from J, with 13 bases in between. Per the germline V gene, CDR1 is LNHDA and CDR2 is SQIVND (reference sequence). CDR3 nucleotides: TGTGCCAGTAGATTGGACAGCTACAACACTGAAGCTTTCTTT. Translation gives CASRLDSYNTEAFF. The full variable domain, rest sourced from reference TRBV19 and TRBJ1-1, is DGGITQSPKYLFRKEGQNVTLSCEQNLNHDAMYWYRQDPGQGLRLIYYSQIVNDFQKGDIAEGYSVSREKKESFPLTVTSAQKNPTAFYLCASRLDSYNTEAFFGQGTRLTVV.

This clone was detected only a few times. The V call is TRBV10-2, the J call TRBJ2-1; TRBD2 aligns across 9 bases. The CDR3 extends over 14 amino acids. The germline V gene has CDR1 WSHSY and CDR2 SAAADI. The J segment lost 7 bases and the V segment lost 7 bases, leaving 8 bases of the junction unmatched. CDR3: CASKGGRALNEQFF. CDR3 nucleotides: TGCGCCAGCAAGGGCGGGAGGGCCCTGAATGAGCAGTTCTTC.

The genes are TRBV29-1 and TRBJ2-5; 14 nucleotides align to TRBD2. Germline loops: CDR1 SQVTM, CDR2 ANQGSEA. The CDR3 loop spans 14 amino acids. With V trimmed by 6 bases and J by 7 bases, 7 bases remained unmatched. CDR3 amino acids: CSVGGLAGDATQYF. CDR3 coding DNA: TGCAGCGTGGGGGGACTAGCGGGAGACGCGACCCAGTACTTC.

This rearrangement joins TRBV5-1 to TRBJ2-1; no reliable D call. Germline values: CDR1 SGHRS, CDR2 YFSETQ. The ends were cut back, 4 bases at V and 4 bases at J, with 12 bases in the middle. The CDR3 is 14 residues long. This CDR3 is CASSPLENYNEQFF. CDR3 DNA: TGCGCCAGCAGCCCCCTGGAGAATTACAATGAGCAGTTCTTC.

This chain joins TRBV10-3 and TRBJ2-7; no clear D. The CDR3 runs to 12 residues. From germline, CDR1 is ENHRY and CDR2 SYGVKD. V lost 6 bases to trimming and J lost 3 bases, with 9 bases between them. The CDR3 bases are TGTGCCATCAGCCAACAGTTCTACGAGCAGTACTTC. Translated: CAISQQFYEQYF.

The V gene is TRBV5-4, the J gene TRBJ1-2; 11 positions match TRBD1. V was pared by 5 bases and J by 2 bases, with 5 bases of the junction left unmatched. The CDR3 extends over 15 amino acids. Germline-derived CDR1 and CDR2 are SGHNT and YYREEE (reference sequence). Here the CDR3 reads CASSIGQGANYGYTF. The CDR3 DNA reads TGTGCCAGCAGTATCGGACAGGGGGCGAACTATGGCTACACCTTC.

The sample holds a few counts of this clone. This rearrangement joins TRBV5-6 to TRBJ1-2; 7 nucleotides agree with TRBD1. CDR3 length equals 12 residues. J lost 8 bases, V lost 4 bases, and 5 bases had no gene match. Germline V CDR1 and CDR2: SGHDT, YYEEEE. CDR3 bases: TGTGCCAGCAGCCATAGGGACAGAGGCTACACCTTC. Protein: CASSHRDRGYTF.

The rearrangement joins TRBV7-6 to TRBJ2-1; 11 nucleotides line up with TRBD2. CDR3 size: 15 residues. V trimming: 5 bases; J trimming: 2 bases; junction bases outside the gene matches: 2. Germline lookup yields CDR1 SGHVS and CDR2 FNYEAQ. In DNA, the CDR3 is TGTGCCAGCAGCATTAGCGGGGGGGCCTACAATGAGCAGTTCTTC. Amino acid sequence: CASSISGGAYNEQFF.

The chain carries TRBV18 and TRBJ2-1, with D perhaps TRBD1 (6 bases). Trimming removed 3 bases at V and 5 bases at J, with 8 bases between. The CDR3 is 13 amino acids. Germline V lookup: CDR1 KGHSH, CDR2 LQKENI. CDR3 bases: TGTGCCAGCTCACCCGGGACACACAATGAGCAGTTCTTC. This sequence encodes CASSPGTHNEQFF.

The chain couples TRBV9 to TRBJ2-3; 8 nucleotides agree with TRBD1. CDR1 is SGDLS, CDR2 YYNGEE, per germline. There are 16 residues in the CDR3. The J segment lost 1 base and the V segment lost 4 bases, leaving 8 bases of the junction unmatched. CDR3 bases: TGTGCCAGCAGCTACGGACCGGGACAGGGCACAGATACGCAGTATTTT. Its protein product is CASSYGPGQGTDTQYF.